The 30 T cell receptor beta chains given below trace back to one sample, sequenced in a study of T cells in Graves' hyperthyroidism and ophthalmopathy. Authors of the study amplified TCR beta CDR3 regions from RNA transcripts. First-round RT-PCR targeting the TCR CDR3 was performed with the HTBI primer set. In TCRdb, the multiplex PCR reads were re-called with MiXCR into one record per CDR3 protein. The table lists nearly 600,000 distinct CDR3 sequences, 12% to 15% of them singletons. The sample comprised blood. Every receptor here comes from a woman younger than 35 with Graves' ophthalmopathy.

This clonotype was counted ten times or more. CDR3 region: CASSYLPGQGRIGANVLTF. CDR3 DNA sequence: TGTGCCAGCAGTTACCTCCCGGGACAGGGTCGGATTGGGGCCAACGTCCTGACTTTC. This chain uses TRBV6-1 with TRBJ2-6, with 9 bases identical to TRBD1. CDR1 and CDR2 (germline): MNHNS, SASEGT. J lost 3 bases, V lost 5 bases, and 14 bases had no gene match. The CDR3 is 19 residues long.

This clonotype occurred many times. The CDR3 nucleotides read TGTGCCAGCAGCCAAGGTCCTTATCAGCCCCAGCATTTT. Protein sequence: CASSQGPYQPQHF. This chain links TRBV3-1 with TRBJ1-5, with D unresolved. Germline V gene lookup returns CDR1 LGHDT and CDR2 YNNKEL (reference sequence). Trimming removed 1 base at V and 5 bases at J, with 6 bases between. CDR3 length: 13 amino acids.

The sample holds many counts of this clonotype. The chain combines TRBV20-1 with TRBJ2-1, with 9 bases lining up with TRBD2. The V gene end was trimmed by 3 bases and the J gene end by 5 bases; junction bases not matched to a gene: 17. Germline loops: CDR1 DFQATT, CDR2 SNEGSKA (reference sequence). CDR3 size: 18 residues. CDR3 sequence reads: CSARALSFGGRDNNEQFF. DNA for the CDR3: TGCAGTGCTAGGGCCCTATCTTTTGGCGGGAGGGATAACAATGAGCAGTTCTTC.

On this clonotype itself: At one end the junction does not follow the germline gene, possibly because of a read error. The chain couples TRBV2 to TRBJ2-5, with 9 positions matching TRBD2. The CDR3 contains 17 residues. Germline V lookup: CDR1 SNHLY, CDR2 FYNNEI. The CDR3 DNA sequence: TGTGCCAGCAGTGAAGGGGGGAAGCGGGAGGCCCAAGGGACCCAGTACTTC. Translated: CASSEGGKREAQGTQYF.

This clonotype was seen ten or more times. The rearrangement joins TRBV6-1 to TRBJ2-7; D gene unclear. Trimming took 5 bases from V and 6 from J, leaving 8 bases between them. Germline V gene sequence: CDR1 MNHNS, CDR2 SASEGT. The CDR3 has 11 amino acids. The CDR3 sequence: CASSYGFEQYF. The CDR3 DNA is TGTGCCAGCAGTTATGGGTTCGAGCAGTACTTC.

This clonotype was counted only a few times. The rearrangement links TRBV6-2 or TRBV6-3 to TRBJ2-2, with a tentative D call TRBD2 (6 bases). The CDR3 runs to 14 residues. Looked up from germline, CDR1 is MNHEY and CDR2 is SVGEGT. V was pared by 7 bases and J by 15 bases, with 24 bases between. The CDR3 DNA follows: TGTGCCAGCATCCCGGGACTCCCCCGCACCGAGGTGTTTTTT. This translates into CASIPGLPRTEVFF.

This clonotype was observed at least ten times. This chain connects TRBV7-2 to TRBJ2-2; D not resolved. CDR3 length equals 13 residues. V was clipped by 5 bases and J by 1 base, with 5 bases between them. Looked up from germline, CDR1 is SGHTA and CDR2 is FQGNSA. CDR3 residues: CASSNRNTGELFF. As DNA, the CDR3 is TGTGCCAGCAGCAACAGGAACACCGGGGAGCTGTTTTTT.

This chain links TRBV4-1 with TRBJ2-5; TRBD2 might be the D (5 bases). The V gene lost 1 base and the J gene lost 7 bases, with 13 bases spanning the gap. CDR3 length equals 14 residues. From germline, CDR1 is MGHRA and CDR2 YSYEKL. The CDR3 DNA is TGCGCCAGCAGCCAAGTTGGACTGTCGGGGACCCAGTACTTC. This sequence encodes CASSQVGLSGTQYF.

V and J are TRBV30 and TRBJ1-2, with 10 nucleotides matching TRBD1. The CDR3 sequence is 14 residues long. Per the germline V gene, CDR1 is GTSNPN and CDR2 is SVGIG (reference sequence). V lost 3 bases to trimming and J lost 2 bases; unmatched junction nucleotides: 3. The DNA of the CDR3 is TGTGCCTGGAGGGGACAGGGGAGAAACTATGGCTACACCTTC. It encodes CAWRGQGRNYGYTF.

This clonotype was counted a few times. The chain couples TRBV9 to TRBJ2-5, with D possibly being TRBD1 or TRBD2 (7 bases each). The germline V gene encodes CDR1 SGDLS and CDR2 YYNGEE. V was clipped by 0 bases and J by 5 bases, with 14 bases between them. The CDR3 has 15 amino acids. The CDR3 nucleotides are TGTGCCAGCAGCGTAGAAGCGGGACAGATGGAGACCCAGTACTTC. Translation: CASSVEAGQMETQYF.

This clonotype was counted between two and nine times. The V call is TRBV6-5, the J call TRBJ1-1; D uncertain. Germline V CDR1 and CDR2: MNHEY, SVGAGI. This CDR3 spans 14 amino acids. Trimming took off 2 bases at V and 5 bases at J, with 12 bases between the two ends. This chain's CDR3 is CASSYPTRWTEAFF. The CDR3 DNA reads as TGTGCCAGCAGTTACCCAACAAGATGGACTGAAGCTTTCTTT.

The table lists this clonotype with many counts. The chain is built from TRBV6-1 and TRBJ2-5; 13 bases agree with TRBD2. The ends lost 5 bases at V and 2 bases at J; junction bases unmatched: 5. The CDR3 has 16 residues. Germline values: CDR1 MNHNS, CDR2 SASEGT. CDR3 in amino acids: CASSSLLAGGQETQYF. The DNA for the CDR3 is TGTGCCAGCAGTTCGTTACTAGCGGGAGGGCAAGAGACCCAGTACTTC.

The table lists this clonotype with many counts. CDR3 in DNA: TGCAGCGTTGAAGACTACACTGAAGCTTTCTTT. Encoded protein: CSVEDYTEAFF. The V gene is TRBV29-1, the J gene TRBJ1-1, with D hard to call. Trimming left V 0 bases short and J 3 bases short, with 2 bases between. In germline, CDR1 is SQVTM, CDR2 ANQGSEA. This CDR3 spans 11 amino acids.

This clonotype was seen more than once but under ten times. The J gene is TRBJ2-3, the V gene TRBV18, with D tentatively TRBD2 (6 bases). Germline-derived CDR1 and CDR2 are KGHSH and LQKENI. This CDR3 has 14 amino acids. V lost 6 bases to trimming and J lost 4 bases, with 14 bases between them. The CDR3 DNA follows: TGTGCCAGCTCTCGTCAGACTAGTCCAGATACGCAGTATTTT. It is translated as CASSRQTSPDTQYF.

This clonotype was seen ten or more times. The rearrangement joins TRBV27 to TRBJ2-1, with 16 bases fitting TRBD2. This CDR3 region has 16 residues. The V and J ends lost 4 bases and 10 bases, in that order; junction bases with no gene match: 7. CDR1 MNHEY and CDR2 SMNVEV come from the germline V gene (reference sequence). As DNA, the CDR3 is TGTGCCAGCAGTTCGGGACTAGCGGGAGGGCCTAGCGAGCAGTTCTTC. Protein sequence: CASSSGLAGGPSEQFF.

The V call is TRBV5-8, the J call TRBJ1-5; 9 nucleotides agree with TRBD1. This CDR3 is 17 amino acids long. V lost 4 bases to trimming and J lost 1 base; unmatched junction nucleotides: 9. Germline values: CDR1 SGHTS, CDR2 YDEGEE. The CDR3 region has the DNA TGTGCCAGCAGCACCGGGACAGGGAGGATGAGCAATCAGCCCCAGCATTTT. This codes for CASSTGTGRMSNQPQHF.

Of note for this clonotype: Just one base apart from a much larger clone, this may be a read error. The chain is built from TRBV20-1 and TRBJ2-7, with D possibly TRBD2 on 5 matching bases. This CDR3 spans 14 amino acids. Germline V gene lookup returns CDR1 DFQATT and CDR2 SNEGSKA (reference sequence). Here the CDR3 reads CSAPVRVGSYEQHF. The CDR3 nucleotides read TGCAGTGCCCCAGTGCGGGTCGGATCCTACGAGCAGCACTTC.

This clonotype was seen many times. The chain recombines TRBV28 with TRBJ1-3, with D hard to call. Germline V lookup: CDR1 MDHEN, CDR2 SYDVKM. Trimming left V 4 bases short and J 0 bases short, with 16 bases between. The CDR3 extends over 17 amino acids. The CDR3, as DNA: TGTGCCAGCAGTTCCCCTCATGGAGGGAGCTCTGGAAACACCATATATTTT. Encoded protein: CASSSPHGGSSGNTIYF.

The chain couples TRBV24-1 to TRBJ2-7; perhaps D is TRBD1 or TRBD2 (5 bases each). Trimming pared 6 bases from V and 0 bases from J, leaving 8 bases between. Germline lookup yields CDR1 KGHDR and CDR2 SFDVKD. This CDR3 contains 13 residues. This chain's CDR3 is CATSPGGSYEQYF. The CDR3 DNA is TGTGCCACCAGTCCTGGGGGCTCCTACGAGCAGTACTTC.

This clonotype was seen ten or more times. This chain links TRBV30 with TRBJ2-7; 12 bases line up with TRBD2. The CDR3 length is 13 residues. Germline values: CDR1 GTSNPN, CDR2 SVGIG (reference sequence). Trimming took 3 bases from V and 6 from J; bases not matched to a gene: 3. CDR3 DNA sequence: TGTGCCTGGAGCCCTAGCGGGAGGGTCGAGCAGTACTTC. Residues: CAWSPSGRVEQYF.

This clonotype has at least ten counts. The CDR3 sequence: CSASPTGTGNTEAFF. DNA of the CDR3: TGCAGTGCTAGCCCAACCGGGACAGGGAACACTGAAGCTTTCTTT. This chain joins TRBV20-1 and TRBJ1-1; 8 nucleotides agree with TRBD1. The CDR3 spans 15 residues. CDR1 is DFQATT and CDR2 is SNEGSKA in the germline V gene (reference sequence). J lost 1 base, V lost 3 bases, and 7 bases had no gene match.

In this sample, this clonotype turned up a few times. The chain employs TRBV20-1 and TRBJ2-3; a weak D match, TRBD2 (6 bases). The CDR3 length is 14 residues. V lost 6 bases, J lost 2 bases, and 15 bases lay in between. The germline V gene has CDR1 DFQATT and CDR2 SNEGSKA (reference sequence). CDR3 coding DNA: TGCAGTGCCATCCGGGACTTTCTCACAGATACGCAGTATTTT. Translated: CSAIRDFLTDTQYF.

CDR3 in DNA: TGTGCCAGCAGCTTCTTCCCCGCCGGGTCTAATGAAAAACTGTTTTTT. Its protein product is CASSFFPAGSNEKLFF. J is TRBJ1-4 and V is TRBV7-9; D call uncertain. The germline CDR1 and CDR2 sequences are SEHNR and FQNEAQ (reference sequence). This CDR3 has 16 residues. Trimming shortened V by 3 bases and J by 3 bases, and 14 bases separated the two germline ends.

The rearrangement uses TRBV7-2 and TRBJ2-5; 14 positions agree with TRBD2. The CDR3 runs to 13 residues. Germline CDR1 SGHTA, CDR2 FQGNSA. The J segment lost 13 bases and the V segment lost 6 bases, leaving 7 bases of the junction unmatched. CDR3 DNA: TGTGCCAGCAGAAGGACTAGCGGGAGGCGGACGTACTTC. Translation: CASRRTSGRRTYF. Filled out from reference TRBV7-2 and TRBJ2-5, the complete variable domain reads GAGVSQSPSNKVTEKGKDVELRCDPISGHTALYWYRQSLGQGLEFLIYFQGNSAPDKSGLPSDRFSAERTGGSVSTLTIQRTQQEDSAVYLCASRRTSGRRTYFGPGTRLLVL.

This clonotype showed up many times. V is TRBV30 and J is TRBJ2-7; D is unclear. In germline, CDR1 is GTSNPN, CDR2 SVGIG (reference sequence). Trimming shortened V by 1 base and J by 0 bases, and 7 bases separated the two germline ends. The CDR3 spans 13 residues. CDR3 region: CAWSETRSYEQYF. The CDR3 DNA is TGTGCCTGGAGTGAGACGCGCTCCTACGAGCAGTACTTC.

CDR3 DNA sequence: TGTGCCAGCAGCTCTTTTAGTAGGACTAGGTACGAGCAGTACTTC. Its translation is CASSSFSRTRYEQYF. The V and J genes are TRBV28 and TRBJ2-7, with 7 bases lining up with TRBD2. Germline V gives CDR1 MDHEN, CDR2 SYDVKM. This CDR3 has 15 amino acids. The V and J ends lost 6 bases and 4 bases, in that order; junction bases with no gene match: 12.

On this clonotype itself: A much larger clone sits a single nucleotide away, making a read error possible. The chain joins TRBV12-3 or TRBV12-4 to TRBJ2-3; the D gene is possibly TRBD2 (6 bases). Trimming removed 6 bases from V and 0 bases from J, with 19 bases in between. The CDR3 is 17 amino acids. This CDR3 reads CASSHPSVAASTDTQYF. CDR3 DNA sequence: TGTGCCAGCAGCCATCCTAGCGTCGCGGCTAGCACAGATACGCAGTATTTT.

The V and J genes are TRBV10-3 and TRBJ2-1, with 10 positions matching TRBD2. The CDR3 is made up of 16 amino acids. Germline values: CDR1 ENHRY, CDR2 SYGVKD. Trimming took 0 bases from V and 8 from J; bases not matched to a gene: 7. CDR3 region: CAISESRTSGIYEQFF. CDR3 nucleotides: TGTGCCATCAGTGAGTCTCGTACTAGCGGGATCTATGAGCAGTTCTTC.

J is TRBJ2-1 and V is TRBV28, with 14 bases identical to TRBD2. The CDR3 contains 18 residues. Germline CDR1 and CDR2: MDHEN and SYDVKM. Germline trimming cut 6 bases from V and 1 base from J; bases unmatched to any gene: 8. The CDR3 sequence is CASRMTSGRVSSYNEQFF. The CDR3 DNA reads TGTGCCAGCAGAATGACTAGCGGGAGGGTAAGTTCCTACAATGAGCAGTTCTTC.

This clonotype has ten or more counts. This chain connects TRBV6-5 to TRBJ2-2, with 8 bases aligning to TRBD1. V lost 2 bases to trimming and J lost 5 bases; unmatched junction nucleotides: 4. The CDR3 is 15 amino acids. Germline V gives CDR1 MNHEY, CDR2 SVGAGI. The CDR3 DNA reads TGTGCCAGCAGTTACGAGCAGGGGGCGACCGGGGAGCTGTTTTTT. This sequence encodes CASSYEQGATGELFF.